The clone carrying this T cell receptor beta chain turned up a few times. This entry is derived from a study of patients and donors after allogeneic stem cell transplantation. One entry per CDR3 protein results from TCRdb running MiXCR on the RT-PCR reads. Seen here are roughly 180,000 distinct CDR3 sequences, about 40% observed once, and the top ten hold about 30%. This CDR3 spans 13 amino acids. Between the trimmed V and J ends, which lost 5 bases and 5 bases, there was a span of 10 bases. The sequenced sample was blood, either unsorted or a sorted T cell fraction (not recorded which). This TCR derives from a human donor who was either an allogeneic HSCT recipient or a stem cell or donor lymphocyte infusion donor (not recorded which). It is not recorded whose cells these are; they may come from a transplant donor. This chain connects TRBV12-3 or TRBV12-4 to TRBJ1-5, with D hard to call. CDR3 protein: CASSTRLDQPQHF. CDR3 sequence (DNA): TGTGCCAGCAGTACGCGACTAGATCAGCCCCAGCATTTT.